This T cell receptor beta chain was captured in a study of control samples from healthy donors and cancer patients. The count of this clone is one. CDR3 size: 14 residues. The germline V and J ends were trimmed by 1 base and 6 bases, with 7 bases remaining between them. CDR1 KGHSH and CDR2 LQKENI come from the germline V gene. TCRdb keeps only in-frame clones here, not all; method: immunoSEQ multiplex PCR. The table shows roughly 88,000 clones, with around 85% occurring only once. This chain uses TRBV18 with TRBJ1-6; no reliable D call. Sequenced sample: blood. The receptor was derived from a man aged 25-45 years in good health. CDR3 DNA sequence: TGTGCCAGCTCACCACGCCCCAGTAATTCACCCCTCCACTTT. Protein sequence: CASSPRPSNSPLHF. The full variable domain, with the rest looked up from reference TRBV18 and TRBJ1-6, is NAGVMQNPRHLVRRRGQEARLRCSPMKGHSHVYWYRQLPEEGLKFMVYLQKENIIDESGMPKERFSAEFPKEGPSILRIQQVVRGDSAAYFCASSPRPSNSPLHFGNGTRLTVT.